Reported below is one T cell receptor (beta chain). Assay used: immunoSEQ multiplex PCR; TCRdb lists only in-frame clones, some missing. The repertoire holds roughly 60,000 clones, with 75% to 95% as singletons. This sample is drawn from a study of OX40 agonist ivuxolimab in advanced cancers. Material: CD4+ or CD8+ T cells sorted from blood, obtained in a trial of the OX40 agonist ivuxolimab. This TCR came from an adult with an advanced solid tumor such as melanoma, head and neck, liver or kidney cancer.

This CDR3 reads CASSTLSRAGNTIYF. The CDR3 DNA follows: TGTGCCAGCAGCACGCTTAGCAGGGCTGGAAACACCATATATTTT. The V gene is TRBV7-9, the J gene TRBJ1-3, with D possibly being TRBD1 (5 bases). V was clipped by 5 bases and J by 2 bases, with 13 bases between them. The germline V gene has CDR1 SEHNR and CDR2 FQNEAQ (reference sequence). The CDR3 length is 15 residues.